This TCR beta chain comes out of a study of technical replicates of blood from a few donors listed by TCRdb under 2017. Library preparation employed the immunoSEQ multiplex PCR assay. This is the immuneACCESS table as TCRdb keeps it, with only in-frame sequences that have V and J called. A part of the clones is gone; compared with another copy, unresolved V genes explain less than half, and the rest is unexplained. The sample table contains some 91,000 clones; only one count was recorded for roughly 95% of them. Around 0.24% of the sample belongs to the ten largest clones. A note on this clone: It lacks a known antigen. No base quality values were provided; no much bigger clone lies one nucleotide off.

Sequenced material: T cells isolated from PBMCs. This clonotype originated in a human donor in good health.

The sequence in DNA is TGTGCCAGCAGCTTATTGCCCGGGACAGGGGGCTATCAGCCCCAGCATTTT. Translated, it reads CASSLLPGTGGYQPQHF. The chain links TRBV7-8 with TRBJ1-5, and 12 bases in between align with TRBD1. CDR1 is given as SGHVS and CDR2 as FQNEAQ, both from the germline V gene. The junction shows trimming of 2 bases on V and 5 bases on J, and the gene matches do not reach 7 bases of it. The CDR3 measures 17 amino acids from cysteine to phenylalanine. The retained sequence is limited to the CDR3, 51 bases, with the frame set at the first base.